These 18 T cell receptor beta chains share one sample of origin, sequenced in a study of blood T cell repertoires in COVID-19. Measured with immunoSEQ multiplex PCR; TCRdb has only the in-frame clones, and not every one. The sample lists 290,000 or so clones, 90% seen once, with 3.5% to 4.5% in the top ten. Sequenced sample: PBMCs or T cells enriched from blood (not recorded which). These TCRs come from a woman aged 18-30 years with acute COVID-19.

V usage is TRBV15 and J usage is TRBJ2-7; TRBD2 aligns across 9 bases. CDR3 size: 14 residues. J was trimmed by 6 bases and V by 3 bases; bases with no gene match: 6. The germline V gene has CDR1 LNHNV and CDR2 YYDKDF (reference sequence). The DNA of the CDR3 is TGTGCCACCAGCAGGCGACTAGCGGAATCCGAGCAGTACTTC. It translates to CATSRRLAESEQYF.

The chain carries TRBV19 and TRBJ1-5; a possible D gene is TRBD1 (5 bases). The V end was cut by 5 bases, the J end by 7 bases, with 24 bases between. The length of the CDR3 is 17 residues. Germline-derived CDR1 and CDR2 are LNHDA and SQIVND (reference sequence). The chain's CDR3 is CASSFPFAREVRQPQHF. The CDR3 nucleotides read TGTGCCAGTAGTTTCCCCTTCGCCAGGGAAGTACGACAGCCCCAGCATTTT.

The V call is TRBV5-8, the J call TRBJ1-5; weak D call: TRBD1 (5 bases). CDR1 and CDR2 from the germline V gene are SGHTS and YDEGEE. Trimming took 6 bases from V and 7 from J, leaving 17 bases between them. The CDR3 extends over 14 amino acids. The CDR3 spells CASNSRQSGQPQHF. Here the CDR3 DNA reads TGTGCCAGCAACTCCCGACAGTCGGGCCAGCCCCAGCATTTT. The whole variable domain, remainder taken from reference TRBV5-8 and TRBJ1-5, is EAGVTQSPTHLIKTRGQQATLRCSPISGHTSVYWYQQALGLGLQFLLWYDEGEERNRGNFPPRFSGRQFPNYSSELNVNALELEDSALYLCASNSRQSGQPQHFGDGTRLSIL.

This clone showed up just once. V is TRBV19 and J is TRBJ1-5; 11 bases are a match to TRBD1. The CDR3 is 14 amino acids. CDR1 and CDR2 from the germline V gene are LNHDA and SQIVND (reference sequence). V was pared by 6 bases and J by 8 bases, with 6 bases of the junction left unmatched. CDR3 coding DNA: TGTGCCAGTAGCCGGGGACAGGGGGGTGAGCCCCAGCATTTT. Residues: CASSRGQGGEPQHF.

The CDR3 bases are TGTGCCAGTAGTATCCAACCGGACAGCTTTACTGGCTACACCTTC. Its protein product is CASSIQPDSFTGYTF. The rearrangement joins TRBV19 to TRBJ1-2; maybe TRBD1 (6 bases). Trimming left V 3 bases short and J 7 bases short, with 18 bases between. This CDR3 comprises 15 residues. CDR1 is LNHDA, CDR2 SQIVND, per germline (reference sequence).

The genes are TRBV7-2 and TRBJ1-3; 9 bases map to TRBD1. Germline CDR1 SGHTA, CDR2 FQGNSA. This CDR3 has 15 residues. V dropped 2 bases and J dropped 4; count of bases not matched to a gene: 3. The CDR3 protein is CASSLQQGAGNTIYF. The CDR3 DNA reads TGTGCCAGCAGCTTACAACAGGGGGCCGGAAACACCATATATTTT.

This chain links TRBV6-5 with TRBJ2-4; D not resolved. V lost 4 bases, J lost 1 base, and 11 bases lay in between. Germline V gene data show CDR1 as MNHEY and CDR2 as SVGAGI. The CDR3 is 15 residues long. The chain's CDR3 is CASSSPSEAKNIQYF. CDR3 sequence (DNA): TGTGCCAGCAGTTCCCCTAGTGAGGCCAAAAACATTCAGTACTTC.

This sequence joins TRBV30 and TRBJ1-6, with 8 bases identical to TRBD1. The V segment lost 4 bases and the J segment 8 bases; nucleotides outside the gene matches: 4. The CDR3 is made up of 13 amino acids. The germline CDR1 and CDR2 sequences are GTSNPN and SVGIG (reference sequence). The CDR3 loop reads CAWNGQGYSPLHF. The CDR3 nucleotides are TGTGCCTGGAACGGACAGGGCTATTCACCCCTCCACTTT. Together with reference TRBV30 and TRBJ1-6, the CDR3 gives the full variable domain: SQTIHQWPATLVQPVGSPLSLECTVEGTSNPNLYWYRQAAGRGLQLLFYSVGIGQISSEVPQNLSASRPQDRQFILSSKKLLLSDSGFYLCAWNGQGYSPLHFGNGTRLTVT.

V usage is TRBV27 and J usage is TRBJ1-1, with unresolved D. The CDR3 covers 14 residues. The germline V gene encodes CDR1 MNHEY and CDR2 SMNVEV (reference sequence). Between the trimmed V and J ends, which lost 4 bases and 9 bases, there was a span of 18 bases. The CDR3: CASSSPGVSLQAFF. The CDR3 bases are TGTGCCAGCAGTTCCCCGGGAGTTAGTTTGCAAGCTTTCTTT.

Concerning this clone itself: The sample carries other DNA sequences with the same CDR3. This chain links TRBV28 with TRBJ1-2; D gene unclear. CDR3 length equals 12 residues. Trimming shortened V by 6 bases and J by 5 bases, and 10 bases separated the two germline ends. Germline CDR1 reads MDHEN; CDR2 reads SYDVKM. The CDR3 loop is CASSLAGYGYTF. The DNA of the CDR3 is TGTGCCAGCAGCTTAGCAGGTTATGGCTACACCTTC.

The V and J genes are TRBV28 and TRBJ1-2; D gene ambiguous. This CDR3 contains 12 residues. The germline V gene has CDR1 MDHEN and CDR2 SYDVKM. V was pared by 7 bases and J by 1 base, with 7 bases between. In DNA, the CDR3 is TGTGCCAGCACCACTAATAACTATGGCTACACCTTC. Translation gives CASTTNNYGYTF.

This sequence joins TRBV19 and TRBJ1-2; TRBD1 matches 8 bases. This CDR3 contains 17 residues. Trimming at V came to 5 bases and at J to 3 bases, leaving 14 bases not matched to a gene. Germline CDR1 reads LNHDA; CDR2 reads SQIVND (reference sequence). CDR3 sequence reads: CASSPGTGVAPHYGYTF. The CDR3 nucleotides read TGTGCCAGTAGTCCAGGGACAGGCGTTGCCCCCCACTATGGCTACACCTTC.

The chain has TRBV11-2 and TRBJ2-1; 10 nucleotides align to TRBD2. With V trimmed by 1 base and J by 9 bases, 6 bases remained unmatched. The CDR3 has 15 residues. From germline, CDR1 is SGHAT and CDR2 FQNNGV. The CDR3 DNA follows: TGTGCCAGCAGCTTAGTTCAGCGGGAGGGGGGTGAGCAGTTCTTC. Amino acids: CASSLVQREGGEQFF.

V and J are TRBV11-2 and TRBJ2-2; 10 positions agree with TRBD2. CDR1 and CDR2 (germline): SGHAT, FQNNGV. CDR3 size: 17 residues. Trimming at V came to 7 bases and at J to 0 bases, leaving 8 bases not matched to a gene. The CDR3 is CASTVVGLAANTGELFF. In DNA form, the CDR3 reads TGTGCCAGCACCGTGGTTGGACTAGCGGCGAACACCGGGGAGCTGTTTTTT.

The rearrangement joins TRBV11-2 to TRBJ2-2; D remains ambiguous. This CDR3 comprises 15 residues. From germline, CDR1 is SGHAT and CDR2 FQNNGV. Trimming cost V 5 bases and J 7 bases, with 17 bases left between them. This CDR3 is CASSPGLLIDGELFF. The CDR3 nucleotides read TGTGCCAGCAGCCCGGGTCTCCTGATTGACGGGGAGCTGTTTTTT.

The chain carries TRBV3-1 (or the pseudogene TRBV3-2) and TRBJ1-1; the D gene is possibly TRBD1 (5 bases). CDR1 is LGHDT, CDR2 YNNKEL, per germline (reference sequence). The CDR3 length is 14 residues. The V gene lost 4 bases and the J gene lost 3 bases, with 12 bases spanning the gap. CDR3 DNA: TGTGCCAGCAGCCGCACGGGAGGGGACACTGAAGCTTTCTTT. It codes for CASSRTGGDTEAFF.

V and J are TRBV7-9 and TRBJ1-1; 8 bases are a match to TRBD1. The CDR3 consists of 16 residues. The V segment lost 5 bases and the J segment 3 bases; nucleotides outside the gene matches: 11. Per germline, CDR1 SEHNR and CDR2 FQNEAQ (reference sequence). This CDR3 is CASSPPRGLFDTEAFF. DNA for the CDR3: TGTGCCAGCAGCCCCCCCAGGGGGCTTTTCGACACTGAAGCTTTCTTT.

For the CDR3, the DNA is TGTGCCAGCAGCGTAGCCACAGGGGGTCCTAATGAAAAACTGTTTTTT. Amino acids: CASSVATGGPNEKLFF. The V and J genes are TRBV9 and TRBJ1-4; 8 bases are shared with TRBD1. The germline gives CDR1 SGDLS, CDR2 YYNGEE. With V trimmed by 0 bases and J by 3 bases, 4 bases remained unmatched. The CDR3 totals 16 residues.